Sequencing of this TCR beta chain was carried out in a study of OX40 agonist ivuxolimab in advanced cancers. The CDR3 sequence is 13 residues long. Deletions cut 6 bases from V and 4 bases from J, with 9 bases between. CDR1 MNHNS and CDR2 SASEGT come from the germline V gene. Produced via immunoSEQ multiplex PCR; TCRdb's table is partial and in-frame only. The table shows tens of thousands of clones, with 84% occurring only once. Comment on this clone: Its target is unknown.

Study outcomes and limitations: At 0.1 to 3.0 mg/kg, CD4+ and CD8+ blood T cells expanded clonally by week 6.

This receptor was identified in an adult with an advanced solid tumor such as melanoma, head and neck, liver or kidney cancer. The sample in question was CD4+ or CD8+ T cells sorted from blood, obtained in a trial of the OX40 agonist ivuxolimab. The chain couples TRBV6-1 to TRBJ2-2, with D unresolved. The CDR3 reads CASSFQSTGELFF. CDR3 DNA: TGTGCCAGCAGCTTTCAGAGCACCGGGGAGCTGTTTTTT.